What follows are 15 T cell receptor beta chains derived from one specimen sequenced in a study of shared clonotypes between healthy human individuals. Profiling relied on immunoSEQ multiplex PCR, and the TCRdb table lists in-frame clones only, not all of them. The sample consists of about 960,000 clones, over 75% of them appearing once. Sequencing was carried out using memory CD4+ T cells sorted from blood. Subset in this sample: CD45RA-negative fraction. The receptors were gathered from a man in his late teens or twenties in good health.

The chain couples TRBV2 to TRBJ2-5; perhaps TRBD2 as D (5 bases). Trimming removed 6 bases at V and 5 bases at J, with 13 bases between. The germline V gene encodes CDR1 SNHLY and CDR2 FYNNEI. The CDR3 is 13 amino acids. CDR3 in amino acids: CASSPRGGETQYF. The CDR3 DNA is TGTGCCAGCAGCCCTCGGGGTGGCGAGACCCAGTACTTC.

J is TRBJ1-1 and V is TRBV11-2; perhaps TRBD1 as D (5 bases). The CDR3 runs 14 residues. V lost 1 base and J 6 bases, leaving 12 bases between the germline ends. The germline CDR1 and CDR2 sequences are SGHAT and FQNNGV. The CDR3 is CASSLVGGTAEAFF. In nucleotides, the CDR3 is TGTGCCAGCAGCTTAGTGGGGGGAACGGCTGAAGCTTTCTTT.

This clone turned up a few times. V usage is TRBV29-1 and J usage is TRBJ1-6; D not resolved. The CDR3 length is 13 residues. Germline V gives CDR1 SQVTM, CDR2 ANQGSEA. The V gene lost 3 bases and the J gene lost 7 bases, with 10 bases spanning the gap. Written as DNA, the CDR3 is TGCAGCGTTGAGGTATCTCAGAATTCACCCCTCCACTTT. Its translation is CSVEVSQNSPLHF.

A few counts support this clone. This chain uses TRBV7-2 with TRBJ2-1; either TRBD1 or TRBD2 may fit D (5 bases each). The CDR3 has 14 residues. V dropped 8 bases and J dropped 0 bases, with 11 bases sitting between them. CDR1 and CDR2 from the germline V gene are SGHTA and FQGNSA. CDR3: CASALDSSYNEQFF. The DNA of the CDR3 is TGTGCCAGCGCACTAGACAGCTCCTACAATGAGCAGTTCTTC.

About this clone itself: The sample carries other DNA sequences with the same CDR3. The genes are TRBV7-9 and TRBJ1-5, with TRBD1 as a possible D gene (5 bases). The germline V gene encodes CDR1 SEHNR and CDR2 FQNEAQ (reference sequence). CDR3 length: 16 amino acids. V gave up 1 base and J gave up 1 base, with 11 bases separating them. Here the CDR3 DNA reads TGTGCCAGCAGCTTAGGTTTGGGGGTAAGCAATCAGCCCCAGCATTTT. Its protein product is CASSLGLGVSNQPQHF.

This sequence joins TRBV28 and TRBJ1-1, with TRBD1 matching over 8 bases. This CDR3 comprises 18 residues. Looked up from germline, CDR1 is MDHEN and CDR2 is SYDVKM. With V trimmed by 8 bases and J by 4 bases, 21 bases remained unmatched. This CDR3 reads CASHSIGVWLTGGTEAFF. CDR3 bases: TGTGCCAGCCACTCAATCGGGGTATGGTTAACAGGGGGCACTGAAGCTTTCTTT.

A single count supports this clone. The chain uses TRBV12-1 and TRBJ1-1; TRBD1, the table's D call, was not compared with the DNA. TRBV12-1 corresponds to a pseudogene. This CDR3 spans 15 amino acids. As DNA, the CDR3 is TGTGCCAGCAGCTTTTACGGGACAGGGTGCACTGAAGCTTTCTTT. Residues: CASSFYGTGCTEAFF.

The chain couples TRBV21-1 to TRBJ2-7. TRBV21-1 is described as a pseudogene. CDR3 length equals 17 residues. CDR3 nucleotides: TGTGCCCCAGCATTGGGGGTAGAAGCAGGGTCCTCCTACGAGCAGTACTTC. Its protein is CAPALGVEAGSSYEQYF.

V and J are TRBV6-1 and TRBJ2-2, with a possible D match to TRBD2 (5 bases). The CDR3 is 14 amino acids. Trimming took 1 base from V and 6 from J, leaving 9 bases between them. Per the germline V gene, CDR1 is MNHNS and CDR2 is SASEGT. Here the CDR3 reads CASSEERAAGELFF. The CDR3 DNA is TGTGCCAGCAGTGAAGAGAGGGCCGCCGGGGAGCTGTTTTTT.

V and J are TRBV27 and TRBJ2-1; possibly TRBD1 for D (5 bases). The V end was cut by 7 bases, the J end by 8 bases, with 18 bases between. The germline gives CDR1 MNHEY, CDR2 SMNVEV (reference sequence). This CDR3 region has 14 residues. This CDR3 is CASTPLGEGYEQFF. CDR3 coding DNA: TGTGCCAGCACCCCCCTAGGGGAAGGATATGAGCAGTTCTTC.

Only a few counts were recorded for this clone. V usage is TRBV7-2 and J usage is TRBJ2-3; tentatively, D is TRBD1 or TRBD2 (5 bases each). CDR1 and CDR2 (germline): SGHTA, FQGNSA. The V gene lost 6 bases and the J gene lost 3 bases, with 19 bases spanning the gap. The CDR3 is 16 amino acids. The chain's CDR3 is CASSPLRGARTDTQYF. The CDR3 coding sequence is TGTGCCAGCAGTCCCCTTAGGGGAGCTAGGACAGATACGCAGTATTTT.

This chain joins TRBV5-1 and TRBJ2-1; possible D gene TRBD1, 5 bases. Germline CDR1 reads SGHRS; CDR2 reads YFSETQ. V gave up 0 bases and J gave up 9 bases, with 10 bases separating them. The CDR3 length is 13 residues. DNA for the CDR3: TGCGCCAGCAGCTTGGGAGTAGGGGTTGAGCAGTTCTTC. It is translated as CASSLGVGVEQFF.

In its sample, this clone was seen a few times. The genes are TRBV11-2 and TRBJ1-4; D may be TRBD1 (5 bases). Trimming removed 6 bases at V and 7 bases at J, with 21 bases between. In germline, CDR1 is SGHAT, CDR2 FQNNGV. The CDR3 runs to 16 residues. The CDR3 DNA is TGTGCCAGCAGTCAAACGCGGGGGGTGGAACCTGAAAAACTGTTTTTT. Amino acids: CASSQTRGVEPEKLFF.

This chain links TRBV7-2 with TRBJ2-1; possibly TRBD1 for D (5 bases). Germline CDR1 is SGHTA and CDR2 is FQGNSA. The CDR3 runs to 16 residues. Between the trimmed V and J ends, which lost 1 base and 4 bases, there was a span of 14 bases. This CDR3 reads CASSLEGPIGYNEQFF. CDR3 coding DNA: TGTGCCAGCAGCTTAGAGGGGCCAATTGGATACAATGAGCAGTTCTTC.

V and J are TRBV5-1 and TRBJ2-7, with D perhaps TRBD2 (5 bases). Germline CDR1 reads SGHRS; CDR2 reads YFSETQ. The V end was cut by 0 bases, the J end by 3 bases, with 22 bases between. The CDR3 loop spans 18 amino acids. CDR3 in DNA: TGCGCCAGCAGCTTGGGAGGTTATTTACCGCCTCGGGACTACGAGCAGTACTTC. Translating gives CASSLGGYLPPRDYEQYF.